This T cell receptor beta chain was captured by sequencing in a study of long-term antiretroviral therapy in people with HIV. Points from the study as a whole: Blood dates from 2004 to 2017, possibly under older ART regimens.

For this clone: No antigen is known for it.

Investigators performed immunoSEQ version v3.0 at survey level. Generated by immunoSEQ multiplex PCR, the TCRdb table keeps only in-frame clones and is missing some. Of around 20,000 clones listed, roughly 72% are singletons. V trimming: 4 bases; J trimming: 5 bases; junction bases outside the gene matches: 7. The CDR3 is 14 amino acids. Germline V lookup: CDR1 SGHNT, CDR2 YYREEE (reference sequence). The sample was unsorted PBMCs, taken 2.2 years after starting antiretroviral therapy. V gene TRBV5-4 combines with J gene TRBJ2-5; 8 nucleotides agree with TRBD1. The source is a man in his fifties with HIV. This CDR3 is CASSPGQGYETQYF. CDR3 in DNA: TGTGCCAGCAGCCCTGGACAGGGATACGAGACCCAGTACTTC. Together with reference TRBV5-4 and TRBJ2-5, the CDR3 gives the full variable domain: ETGVTQSPTHLIKTRGQQVTLRCSSQSGHNTVSWYQQALGQGPQFIFQYYREEENGRGNFPPRFSGLQFPNYSSELNVNALELDDSALYLCASSPGQGYETQYFGPGTRLLVL.